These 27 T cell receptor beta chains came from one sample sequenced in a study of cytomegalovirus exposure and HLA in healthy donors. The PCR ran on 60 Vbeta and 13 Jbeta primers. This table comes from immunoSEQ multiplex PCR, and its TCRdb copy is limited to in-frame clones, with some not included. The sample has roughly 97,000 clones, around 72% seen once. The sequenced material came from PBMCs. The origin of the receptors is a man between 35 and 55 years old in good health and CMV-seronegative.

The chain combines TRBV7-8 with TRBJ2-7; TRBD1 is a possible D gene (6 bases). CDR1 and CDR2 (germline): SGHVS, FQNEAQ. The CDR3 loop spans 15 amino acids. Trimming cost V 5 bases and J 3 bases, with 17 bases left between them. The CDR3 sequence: CASSPDRLRYYEQYF. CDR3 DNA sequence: TGTGCCAGCAGCCCGGACAGACTAAGGTACTACGAGCAGTACTTC.

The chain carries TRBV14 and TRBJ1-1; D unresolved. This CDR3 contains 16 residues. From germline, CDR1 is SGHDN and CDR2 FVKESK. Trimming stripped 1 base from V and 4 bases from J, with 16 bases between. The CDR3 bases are TGTGCCAGCAGCCAAGTTGCCTGGAGGATGAGCACTGAAGCTTTCTTT. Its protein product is CASSQVAWRMSTEAFF. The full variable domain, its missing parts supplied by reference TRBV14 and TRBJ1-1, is EAGVTQFPSHSVIEKGQTVTLRCDPISGHDNLYWYRRVMGKEIKFLLHFVKESKQDESGMPNNRFLAERTGGTYSTLKVQPAELEDSGVYFCASSQVAWRMSTEAFFGQGTRLTVV.

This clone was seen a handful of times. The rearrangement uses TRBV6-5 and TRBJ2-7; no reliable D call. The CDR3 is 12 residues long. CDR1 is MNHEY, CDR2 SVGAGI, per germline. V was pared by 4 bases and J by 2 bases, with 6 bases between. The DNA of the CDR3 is TGTGCCAGCAGTTCCACTACCTACGAGCAGTACTTC. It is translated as CASSSTTYEQYF.

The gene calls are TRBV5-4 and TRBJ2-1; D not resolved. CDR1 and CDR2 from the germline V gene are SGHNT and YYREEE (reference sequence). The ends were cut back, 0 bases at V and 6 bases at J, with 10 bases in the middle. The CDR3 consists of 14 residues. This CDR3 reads CASSLGPDRNEQFF. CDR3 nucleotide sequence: TGTGCCAGCAGCTTGGGGCCTGATCGCAATGAGCAGTTCTTC.

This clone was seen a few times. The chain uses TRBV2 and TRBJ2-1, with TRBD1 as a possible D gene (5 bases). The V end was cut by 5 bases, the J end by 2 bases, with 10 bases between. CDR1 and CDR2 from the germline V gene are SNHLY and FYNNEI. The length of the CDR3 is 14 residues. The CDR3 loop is CASSLVTAYNEQFF. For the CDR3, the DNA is TGTGCCAGCAGTCTCGTGACAGCCTACAATGAGCAGTTCTTC.

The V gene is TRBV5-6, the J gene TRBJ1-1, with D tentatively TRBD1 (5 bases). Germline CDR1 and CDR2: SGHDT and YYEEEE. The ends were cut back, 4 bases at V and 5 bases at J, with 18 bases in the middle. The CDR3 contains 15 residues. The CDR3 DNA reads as TGTGCCAGCAGCCTACCTAATGCAGGGTGGACTGAAGCTTTCTTT. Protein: CASSLPNAGWTEAFF.

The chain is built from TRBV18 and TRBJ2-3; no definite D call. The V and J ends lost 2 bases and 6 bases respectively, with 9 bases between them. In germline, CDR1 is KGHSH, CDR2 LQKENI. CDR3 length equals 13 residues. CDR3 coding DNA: TGTGCCAGCTCACCAAGCGAATTGGATACGCAGTATTTT. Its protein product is CASSPSELDTQYF.

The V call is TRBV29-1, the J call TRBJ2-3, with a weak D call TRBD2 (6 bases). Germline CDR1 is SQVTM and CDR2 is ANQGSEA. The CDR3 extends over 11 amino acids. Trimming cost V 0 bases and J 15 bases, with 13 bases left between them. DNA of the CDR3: TGCAGCGTTGAAGAAGCGGGCCCACGCTATTTT. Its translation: CSVEEAGPRYF.

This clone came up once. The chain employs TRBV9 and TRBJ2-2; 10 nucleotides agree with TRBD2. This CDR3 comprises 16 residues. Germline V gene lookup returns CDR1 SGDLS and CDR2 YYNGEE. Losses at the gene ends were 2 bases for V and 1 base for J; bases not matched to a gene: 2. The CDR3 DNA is TGTGCCAGCAGCGTTACTAGCGGGGTGAACACCGGGGAGCTGTTTTTT. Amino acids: CASSVTSGVNTGELFF. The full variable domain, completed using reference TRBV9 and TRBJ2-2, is DSGVTQTPKHLITATGQRVTLRCSPRSGDLSVYWYQQSLDQGLQFLIQYYNGEERAKGNILERFSAQQFPDLHSELNLSSLELGDSALYFCASSVTSGVNTGELFFGEGSRLTVL.

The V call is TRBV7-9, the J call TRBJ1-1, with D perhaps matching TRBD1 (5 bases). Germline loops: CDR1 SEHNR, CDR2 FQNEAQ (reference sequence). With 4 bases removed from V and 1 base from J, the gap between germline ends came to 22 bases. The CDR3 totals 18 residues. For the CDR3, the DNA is TGTGCCAGCAGCTCAGGGCCATTTGGCAGGGCACCGAACACTGAAGCTTTCTTT. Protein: CASSSGPFGRAPNTEAFF.

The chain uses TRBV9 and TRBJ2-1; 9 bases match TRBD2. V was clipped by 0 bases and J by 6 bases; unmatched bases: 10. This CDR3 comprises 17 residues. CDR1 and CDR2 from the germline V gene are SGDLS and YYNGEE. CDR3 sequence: CASSVGRGGLGLNEQFF. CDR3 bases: TGTGCCAGCAGCGTAGGGCGGGGGGGCCTAGGGCTCAATGAGCAGTTCTTC.

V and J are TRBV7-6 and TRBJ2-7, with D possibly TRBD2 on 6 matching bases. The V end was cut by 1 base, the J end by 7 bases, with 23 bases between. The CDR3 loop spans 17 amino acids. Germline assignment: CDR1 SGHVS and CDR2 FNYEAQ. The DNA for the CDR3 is TGTGCCAGCAGCTTAGAAGTCCGGCCGGGGGACCTCGGGGAGCAGTACTTC. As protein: CASSLEVRPGDLGEQYF.

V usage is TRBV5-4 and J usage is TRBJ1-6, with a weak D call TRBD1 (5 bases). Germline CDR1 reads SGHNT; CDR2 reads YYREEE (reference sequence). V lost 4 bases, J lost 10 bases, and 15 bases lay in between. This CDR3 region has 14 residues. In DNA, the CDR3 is TGTGCCAGCAGCCAGGACACCACAGACTCACCCCTCCACTTT. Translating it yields CASSQDTTDSPLHF.

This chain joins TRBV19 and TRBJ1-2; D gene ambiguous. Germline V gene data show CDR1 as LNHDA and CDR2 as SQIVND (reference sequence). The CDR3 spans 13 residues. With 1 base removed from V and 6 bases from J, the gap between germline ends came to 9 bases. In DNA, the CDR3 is TGTGCCAGTAGTATAGGGGGAGTTGATGGCTACACCTTC. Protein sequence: CASSIGGVDGYTF.

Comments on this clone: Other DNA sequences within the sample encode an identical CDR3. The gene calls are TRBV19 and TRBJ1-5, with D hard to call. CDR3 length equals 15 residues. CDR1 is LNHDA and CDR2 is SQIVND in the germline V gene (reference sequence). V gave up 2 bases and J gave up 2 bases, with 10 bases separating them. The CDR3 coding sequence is TGTGCCAGTAGTATACGGGGTTCCGGCAATCAGCCCCAGCATTTT. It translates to CASSIRGSGNQPQHF.

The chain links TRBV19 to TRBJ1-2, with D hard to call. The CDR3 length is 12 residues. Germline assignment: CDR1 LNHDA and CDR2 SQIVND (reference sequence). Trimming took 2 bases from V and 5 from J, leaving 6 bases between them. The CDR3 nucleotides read TGTGCCAGTAGTATAACCGAGTATGGCTACACCTTC. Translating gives CASSITEYGYTF.

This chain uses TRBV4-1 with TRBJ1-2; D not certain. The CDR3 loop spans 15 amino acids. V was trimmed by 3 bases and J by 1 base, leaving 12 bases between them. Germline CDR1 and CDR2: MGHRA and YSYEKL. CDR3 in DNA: TGCGCCAGCAGCCAGGCCTTCCAGAATAACTATGGCTACACCTTC. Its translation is CASSQAFQNNYGYTF.

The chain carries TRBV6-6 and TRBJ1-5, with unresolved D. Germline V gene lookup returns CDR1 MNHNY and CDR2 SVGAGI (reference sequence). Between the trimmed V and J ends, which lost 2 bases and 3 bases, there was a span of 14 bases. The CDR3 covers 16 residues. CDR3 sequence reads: CASSYGWESSNQPQHF. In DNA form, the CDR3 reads TGTGCCAGCAGTTACGGGTGGGAGTCGTCCAATCAGCCCCAGCATTTT.

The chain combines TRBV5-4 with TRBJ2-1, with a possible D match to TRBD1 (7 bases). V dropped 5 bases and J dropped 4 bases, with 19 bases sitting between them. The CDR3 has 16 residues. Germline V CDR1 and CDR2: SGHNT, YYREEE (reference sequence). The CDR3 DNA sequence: TGTGCCAGCAGTTCCGTTAAGGAGGGGGCTTACAATGAGCAGTTCTTC. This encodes CASSSVKEGAYNEQFF.

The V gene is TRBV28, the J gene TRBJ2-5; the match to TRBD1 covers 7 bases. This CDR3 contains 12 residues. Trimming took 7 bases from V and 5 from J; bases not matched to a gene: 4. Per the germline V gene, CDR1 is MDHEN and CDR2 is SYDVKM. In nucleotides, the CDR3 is TGTGCCAGCAAGACAGGGTTGGAGACCCAGTACTTC. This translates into CASKTGLETQYF. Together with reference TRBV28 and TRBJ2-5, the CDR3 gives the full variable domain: DVKVTQSSRYLVKRTGEKVFLECVQDMDHENMFWYRQDPGLGLRLIYFSYDVKMKEKGDIPEGYSVSREKKERFSLILESASTNQTSMYLCASKTGLETQYFGPGTRLLVL.

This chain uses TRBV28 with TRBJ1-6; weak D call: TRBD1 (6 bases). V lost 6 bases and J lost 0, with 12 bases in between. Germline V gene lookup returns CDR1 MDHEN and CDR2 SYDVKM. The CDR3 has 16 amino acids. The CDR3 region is CASRETGSSYNSPLHF. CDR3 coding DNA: TGTGCCAGCAGGGAAACAGGGAGCTCCTATAATTCACCCCTCCACTTT. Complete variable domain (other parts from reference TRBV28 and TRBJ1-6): DVKVTQSSRYLVKRTGEKVFLECVQDMDHENMFWYRQDPGLGLRLIYFSYDVKMKEKGDIPEGYSVSREKKERFSLILESASTNQTSMYLCASRETGSSYNSPLHFGNGTRLTVT.

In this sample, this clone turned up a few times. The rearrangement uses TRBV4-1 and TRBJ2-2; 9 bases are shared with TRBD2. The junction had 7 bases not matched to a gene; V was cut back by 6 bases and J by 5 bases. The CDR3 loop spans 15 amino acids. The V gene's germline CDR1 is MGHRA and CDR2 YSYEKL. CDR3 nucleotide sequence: TGCGCCAGCAGACTGTGGCGGGGGGGAACCGGGGAGCTGTTTTTT. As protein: CASRLWRGGTGELFF.

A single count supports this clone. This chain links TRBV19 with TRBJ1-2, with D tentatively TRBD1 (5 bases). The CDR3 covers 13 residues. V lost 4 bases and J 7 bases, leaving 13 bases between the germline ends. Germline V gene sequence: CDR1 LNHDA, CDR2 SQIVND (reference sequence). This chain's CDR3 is CASSKHRHVGYTF. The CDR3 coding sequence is TGTGCCAGTAGTAAACACAGGCACGTTGGCTACACCTTC.

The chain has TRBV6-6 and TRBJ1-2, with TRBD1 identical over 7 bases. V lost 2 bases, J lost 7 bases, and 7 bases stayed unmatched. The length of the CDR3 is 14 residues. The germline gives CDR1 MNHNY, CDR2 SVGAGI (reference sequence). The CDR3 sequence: CASSYREGGTGYTF. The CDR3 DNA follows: TGTGCCAGCAGTTACCGAGAAGGGGGCACTGGCTACACCTTC.

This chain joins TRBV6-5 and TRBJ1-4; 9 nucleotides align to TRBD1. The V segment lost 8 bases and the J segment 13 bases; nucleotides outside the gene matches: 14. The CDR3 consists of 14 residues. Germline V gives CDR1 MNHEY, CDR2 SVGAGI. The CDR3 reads CASGDRGGTVTLFF. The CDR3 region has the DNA TGTGCCAGCGGAGACAGGGGGGGAACAGTTACACTGTTTTTT.

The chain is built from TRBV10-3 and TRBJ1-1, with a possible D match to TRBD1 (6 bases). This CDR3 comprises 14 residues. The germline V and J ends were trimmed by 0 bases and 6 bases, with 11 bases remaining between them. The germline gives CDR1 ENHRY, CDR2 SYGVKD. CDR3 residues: CAISESRGGAEAFF. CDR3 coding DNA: TGTGCCATCAGTGAGTCGAGAGGGGGGGCTGAAGCTTTCTTT.

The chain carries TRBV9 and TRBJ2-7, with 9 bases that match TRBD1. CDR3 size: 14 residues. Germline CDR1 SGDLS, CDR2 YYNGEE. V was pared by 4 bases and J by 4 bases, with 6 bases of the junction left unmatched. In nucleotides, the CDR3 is TGTGCCAGCAGCCACACGGACAGGGGATACGAGCAGTACTTC. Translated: CASSHTDRGYEQYF.